This T cell receptor beta chain appears in the sequencing data of a study of blood T cell repertoires in COVID-19. Methods used by the authors: Reference gene primer amplification gave nucleated cell count estimates. Libraries were prepared by immunoSEQ multiplex PCR; TCRdb keeps only in-frame clonotypes and omits some of them. The V and J calls and clone size are taken from that table; D and trimming were inferred from the DNA. In the table there are around 200,000 clones, around 80% of which are singletons. The sequencing input was peripheral blood. This clonotype was sampled from a woman in her forties or fifties with acute or convalescent COVID-19.

For the CDR3, the DNA is TGTGCCAGCAGCCAAGAGGCTACGCAGGTGAACACTGAAGCTTTCTTT. It specifies CASSQEATQVNTEAFF. The chain joins TRBV4-2 to TRBJ1-1, with D hard to call. The CDR3 covers 16 residues. Trimming took 0 bases from V and 0 from J, leaving 11 bases between them. From germline, CDR1 is LGHNA and CDR2 YNFKEQ.